Shown below are 6 T cell receptor beta chains from a single sample sequenced in a study of cytomegalovirus exposure and HLA in healthy donors. The study ran its PCR with 60 Vbeta and 13 Jbeta primers. Sequencing was performed with immunoSEQ multiplex PCR; in TCRdb, only in-frame clones are kept and a portion is missing. Of 150,000 to 200,000 clones in the sample, roughly four fifths were seen once. Sequenced sample: PBMCs. All receptors come from a man aged 45-60 years in good health and CMV-seropositive.

This rearrangement joins TRBV5-1 to TRBJ1-4; maybe TRBD1 (5 bases). The CDR3 extends over 16 amino acids. Trimming pared 3 bases from V and 0 bases from J, leaving 12 bases between. CDR1 and CDR2 (germline): SGHRS, YFSETQ. CDR3 sequence: CASSWGDRTTNEKLFF. CDR3 coding DNA: TGCGCCAGCAGCTGGGGGGACCGCACAACTAATGAAAAACTGTTTTTT.

The chain couples TRBV11-2 to TRBJ1-6; unclear D gene. The CDR3 is 12 residues long. From germline, CDR1 is SGHAT and CDR2 FQNNGV. Trimming removed 6 bases at V and 9 bases at J, with 9 bases between. Here the CDR3 DNA reads TGTGCCAGCAGGGCCGGGGTTTCACCCCTCCACTTT. Translation gives CASRAGVSPLHF.

The genes are TRBV27 and TRBJ2-1; 7 positions match TRBD2. Germline trimming cut 7 bases from V and 7 bases from J; bases unmatched to any gene: 13. This CDR3 is 15 amino acids long. Per the germline V gene, CDR1 is MNHEY and CDR2 is SMNVEV (reference sequence). CDR3 loop: CASTQDGGFVNEQFF. CDR3 sequence (DNA): TGTGCCAGCACCCAGGACGGGGGGTTTGTTAATGAGCAGTTCTTC.

V usage is TRBV27 and J usage is TRBJ2-7; unclear D gene. V was cut by 2 bases and J by 2 bases, with 7 bases left in between. Germline lookup yields CDR1 MNHEY and CDR2 SMNVEV (reference sequence). This CDR3 spans 13 amino acids. The CDR3 sequence: CASSLGPAYEQYF. CDR3 DNA sequence: TGTGCCAGCAGTTTAGGCCCTGCCTACGAGCAGTACTTC.

The chain joins TRBV5-1 to TRBJ1-4; D unclear. The V end lost 0 bases, the J end lost 5 bases, and 14 bases lay between the germline ends. The germline CDR1 and CDR2 sequences are SGHRS and YFSETQ. The CDR3 loop spans 16 amino acids. The DNA of the CDR3 is TGCGCCAGCAGCTTGGCAGCGGAGGTCCCGAATGAAAAACTGTTTTTT. Amino acid sequence: CASSLAAEVPNEKLFF.

This clone was found a few times. The rearrangement uses TRBV4-1 and TRBJ1-1, with 7 bases aligning to TRBD1. Germline V gene lookup returns CDR1 MGHRA and CDR2 YSYEKL. Trimming cost V 4 bases and J 1 base; bases outside gene matches: 9. The CDR3 covers 16 residues. The CDR3, as DNA: TGCGCCAGCAGCCTTGGGGGACAGCTCTCGAACACTGAAGCTTTCTTT. It translates to CASSLGGQLSNTEAFF.